This T cell receptor beta chain was identified in a study of radiation and T cells in renal cell carcinoma. Study at large: Nephrectomy followed 15 Gy stereotactic body radiation by 4 weeks.

TCRdb's copy holds only in-frame clones and misses some; the assay was immunoSEQ multiplex PCR. The sample records 160,000 or so clones, roughly 89% being singletons. Study outcomes and limitations: No pretreatment tumor biopsies were available for baseline clonotypes.

About this clone itself: Antigen unknown.

Regarding time point: blood 2 weeks post-SBRT. Noted treatment: 15 Gy SBRT to primary tumor, nephrectomy 4 weeks later. Clear cell pathology was present in this patient's renal cell carcinoma. The source material was blood, sampled from a patient whose treatment included radiotherapy and nephrectomy. The origin of this receptor is a woman in her 50s with renal cell carcinoma.

In nucleotides, the CDR3 is TGTGCCAGCAGCTCTGTCGGGAATGAGCAGTTCTTC. Translation: CASSSVGNEQFF. J is TRBJ2-1 and V is TRBV11-2, with D unclear. Germline CDR1 reads SGHAT; CDR2 reads FQNNGV. The CDR3 has 12 residues. Trimming pared 4 bases from V and 7 bases from J, leaving 8 bases between.